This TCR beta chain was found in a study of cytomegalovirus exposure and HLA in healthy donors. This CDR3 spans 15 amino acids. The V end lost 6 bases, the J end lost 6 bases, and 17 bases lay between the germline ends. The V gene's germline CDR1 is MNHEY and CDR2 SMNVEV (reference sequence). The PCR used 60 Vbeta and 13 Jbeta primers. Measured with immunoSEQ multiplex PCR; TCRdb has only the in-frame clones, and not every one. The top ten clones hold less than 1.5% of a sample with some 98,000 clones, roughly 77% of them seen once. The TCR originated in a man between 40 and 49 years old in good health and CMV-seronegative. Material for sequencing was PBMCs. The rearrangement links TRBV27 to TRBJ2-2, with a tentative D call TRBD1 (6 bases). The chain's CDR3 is CASRGWAGAAGELFF. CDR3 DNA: TGTGCCAGCAGGGGGTGGGCAGGGGCCGCCGGGGAGCTGTTTTTT.